This is a list of T cell receptor beta chains from one sample in a study of cytomegalovirus exposure and HLA in healthy donors. Sequenced by immunoSEQ multiplex PCR; TCRdb stores in-frame clones only, minus some. This table holds about 140,000 clones, 60% to 80% found once. The material sequenced was PBMCs. The receptors were sampled from a female donor in good health and CMV-seronegative. Each CDR3 is given with its conserved first and last residue. The D gene is left open where the match is weak. Part of the rows lack a size; the others show once, few, many or a class for expanded clones.

clone_size: once
cdr3_length: 16
v_call: TRBV9
j_call: TRBJ2-2
d_call: TRBD2
cdr3_aa: CASSGLAGGPAGELFF
cdr3_nt: TGTGCCAGCAGCGGATTAGCGGGAGGGCCAGCCGGGGAGCTGTTTTTT

clone_size: -
cdr3_length: 15
v_call: TRBV7-6
j_call: TRBJ1-4
d_call: TRBD1
cdr3_aa: CASSPDRGGGEKLFF
cdr3_nt: TGTGCCAGCAGCCCCGACAGGGGCGGCGGTGAAAAACTGTTTTTT

clone_size: -
cdr3_length: 12
v_call: TRBV29-1
j_call: TRBJ2-7
d_call: TRBD1
cdr3_aa: CSAKDRAYEQYF
cdr3_nt: TGCAGCGCTAAGGACAGGGCCTACGAGCAGTACTTC

clone_size: -
cdr3_length: 13
v_call: TRBV12-5
j_call: TRBJ2-7
d_call: -
cdr3_aa: CATLVPNSYEQYF
cdr3_nt: TGTGCTACCCTAGTGCCGAACTCCTACGAGCAGTACTTC

clone_size: -
cdr3_length: 16
v_call: TRBV2
j_call: TRBJ1-1
d_call: -
cdr3_aa: CASSEAPREDLTEAFF
cdr3_nt: TGTGCCAGCAGTGAAGCCCCCAGGGAGGATCTAACTGAAGCTTTCTTT

clone_size: -
cdr3_length: 14
v_call: TRBV27
j_call: TRBJ1-2
d_call: TRBD1
cdr3_aa: CASSLGRQGFGYTF
cdr3_nt: TGTGCCAGCAGTTTAGGTAGACAGGGGTTTGGCTACACCTTC

clone_size: -
cdr3_length: 13
v_call: TRBV7-6
j_call: TRBJ2-1
d_call: -
cdr3_aa: CASSPRTGEEQFF
cdr3_nt: TGTGCCAGCAGCCCACGGACGGGAGAGGAGCAGTTCTTC

clone_size: -
cdr3_length: 14
v_call: TRBV4-1
j_call: TRBJ2-3
d_call: -
cdr3_aa: CASSQSSSADTQYF
cdr3_nt: TGCGCCAGCAGCCAGAGCTCATCCGCAGATACGCAGTATTTT

clone_size: once
cdr3_length: 15
v_call: TRBV5-1
j_call: TRBJ1-1
d_call: TRBD1
cdr3_aa: CASSPEQGARTEAFF
cdr3_nt: TGCGCCAGCAGCCCGGAACAGGGGGCGAGGACTGAAGCTTTCTTT

clone_size: -
cdr3_length: 18
v_call: TRBV9
j_call: TRBJ1-3
d_call: TRBD1
cdr3_aa: CASSVGSGQGASGNTIYF
cdr3_nt: TGTGCCAGCAGCGTAGGTTCCGGACAGGGAGCATCTGGAAACACCATATATTTT

clone_size: -
cdr3_length: 13
v_call: TRBV28
j_call: TRBJ2-5
d_call: TRBD1
cdr3_aa: CASRPPGQVTQYF
cdr3_nt: TGTGCCAGCAGGCCCCCGGGACAGGTGACCCAGTACTTC

clone_size: -
cdr3_length: 14
v_call: TRBV27
j_call: TRBJ2-7
d_call: -
cdr3_aa: CASSSWGDASWEYF
cdr3_nt: TGTGCCAGCAGTTCTTGGGGGGACGCCTCCTGGGAGTACTTC

clone_size: -
cdr3_length: 17
v_call: TRBV5-4
j_call: TRBJ2-3
d_call: TRBD2
cdr3_aa: CASSLDRVAGGTNTQYF
cdr3_nt: TGTGCCAGCAGCTTGGACCGGGTAGCGGGGGGAACTAATACGCAGTATTTT

clone_size: -
cdr3_length: 13
v_call: TRBV7-9
j_call: TRBJ2-1
d_call: -
cdr3_aa: CASSPQGTNEQFF
cdr3_nt: TGTGCCAGCAGCCCACAGGGCACGAATGAGCAGTTCTTC

clone_size: -
cdr3_length: 12
v_call: TRBV7-9
j_call: TRBJ1-1
d_call: -
cdr3_aa: CASSLQALRAFF
cdr3_nt: TGTGCCAGCAGCTTACAGGCCCTAAGAGCTTTCTTT

clone_size: -
cdr3_length: 16
v_call: TRBV5-6
j_call: TRBJ1-1
d_call: -
cdr3_aa: CASSRRWLGAASEAFF
cdr3_nt: TGTGCCAGCAGCCGCAGGTGGTTAGGGGCCGCATCTGAAGCTTTCTTT

clone_size: -
cdr3_length: 14
v_call: TRBV19
j_call: TRBJ1-5
d_call: -
cdr3_aa: CASSSLPGMQPQHF
cdr3_nt: TGTGCCAGTAGTAGCCTACCAGGCATGCAGCCCCAGCATTTT

clone_size: few
cdr3_length: 13
v_call: TRBV11-2
j_call: TRBJ2-1
d_call: -
cdr3_aa: CASSFLREGEQFF
cdr3_nt: TGTGCCAGCAGCTTTCTTCGCGAGGGTGAGCAGTTCTTC